These 27 T cell receptor beta chains were all obtained from the same sample, sequenced in a study. Via MiXCR, TCRdb re-called the RT-PCR reads, giving one row per CDR3 protein. The table lists approximately 720,000 distinct CDR3 sequences, 13% to 15% of them singletons. Sequenced: memory CD4+ T cells from blood. These receptors were collected from a female donor in good health, serving as a healthy control.

The table lists this clonotype with a count of one. Here the CDR3 DNA reads TGTGCCAGCAGTGGAAACACAGGGGGCCCAGATACGCAGTATTTT. It is translated as CASSGNTGGPDTQYF. The chain employs TRBV2 and TRBJ2-3, with 9 bases matching TRBD1. The CDR3 covers 15 residues. Unmatched junction bases numbered 6, after V lost 4 bases and J lost 4 bases. In germline, CDR1 is SNHLY, CDR2 FYNNEI.

The chain has TRBV28 and TRBJ1-2; TRBD1 agrees at 7 bases. This CDR3 region has 16 residues. Per germline, CDR1 MDHEN and CDR2 SYDVKM. V trimming: 5 bases; J trimming: 5 bases; junction bases outside the gene matches: 14. Written as DNA, the CDR3 is TGTGCCAGCAGTCCACCGACAGGGATCCTTGGGTATGGCTACACCTTC. Translation gives CASSPPTGILGYGYTF.

This clonotype has only a few counts. The chain couples TRBV3-1 to TRBJ2-7; D perhaps matches TRBD1 (6 bases). CDR1 LGHDT and CDR2 YNNKEL come from the germline V gene (reference sequence). The CDR3 runs to 13 residues. The V end was cut by 8 bases, the J end by 1 base, with 12 bases between. CDR3 loop: CASFDRRSYEQYF. DNA for the CDR3: TGTGCCAGCTTCGACAGGAGATCCTACGAGCAGTACTTC.

In its sample, this clonotype was seen a few times. The gene calls are TRBV30 and TRBJ2-7; 11 nucleotides match TRBD1. The junction had 5 bases not matched to a gene; V was cut back by 6 bases and J by 4 bases. The CDR3 spans 13 residues. CDR1 is GTSNPN and CDR2 is SVGIG in the germline V gene (reference sequence). DNA for the CDR3: TGTGCCTGTGGGGGGGACAGGGGGTACGAGCAGTACTTC. This sequence encodes CACGGDRGYEQYF.

As to this clonotype: This could be a read error, since a much larger clone is one nucleotide away. The chain joins TRBV15 to TRBJ2-3; D gene ambiguous. The CDR3 sequence is 13 residues long. The germline V gene has CDR1 LNHNV and CDR2 YYDKDF (reference sequence). Here the CDR3 reads CATSRDGPETQYF. The CDR3 coding sequence is TGTGCCACCAGCAGAGATGGACCAGAGACGCAGTATTTT. The entire variable domain, with the rest obtained from reference TRBV15 and TRBJ2-3, is as follows: DAMVIQNPRYQVTQFGKPVTLSCSQTLNHNVMYWYQQKSSQAPKLLFHYYDKDFNNEADTPDNFQSRRPNTSFCFLDIRSPGLGDTAMYLCATSRDGPETQYFGPGTRLTVL.

This chain joins TRBV20-1 and TRBJ2-7, with D perhaps TRBD1 (5 bases). The CDR3 covers 13 residues. Trimming pared 1 base from V and 0 bases from J, leaving 7 bases between. The germline V gene has CDR1 DFQATT and CDR2 SNEGSKA (reference sequence). The CDR3 DNA reads TGCAGTGCTAGAGGTGGGGCCTCCTACGAGCAGTACTTC. It codes for CSARGGASYEQYF.

This chain connects TRBV27 to TRBJ1-2, with D tentatively TRBD1 (5 bases). This CDR3 contains 14 residues. Germline V gives CDR1 MNHEY, CDR2 SMNVEV (reference sequence). Trimming cost V 5 bases and J 4 bases, with 14 bases left between them. CDR3 in amino acids: CASSGADRSYGYTF. Written as DNA, the CDR3 is TGTGCCAGCAGTGGGGCAGATAGGAGCTATGGCTACACCTTC.

This clonotype was seen more than once but under ten times. The V gene is TRBV28, the J gene TRBJ2-1; D possibly corresponds to TRBD2 (6 bases). The CDR3 loop spans 16 amino acids. Germline V gene lookup returns CDR1 MDHEN and CDR2 SYDVKM. V gave up 2 bases and J gave up 3 bases, with 14 bases separating them. CDR3 DNA: TGTGCCAGCAGTTTACCCCAGGCGGGGCGCTACAATGAGCAGTTCTTC. Translation: CASSLPQAGRYNEQFF.

This clonotype appeared a few times. The V and J genes are TRBV5-6 and TRBJ1-3; possible D gene TRBD1, 5 bases. The CDR3 is 13 residues long. V was clipped by 6 bases and J by 1 base, with 8 bases between them. CDR1 and CDR2 (germline): SGHDT, YYEEEE. This chain's CDR3 is CASTTGSGNTIYF. DNA of the CDR3: TGTGCCAGCACCACAGGATCTGGAAACACCATATATTTT. The full variable domain, with the rest looked up from reference TRBV5-6 and TRBJ1-3, is DAGVTQSPTHLIKTRGQQVTLRCSPKSGHDTVSWYQQALGQGPQFIFQYYEEEERQRGNFPDRFSGHQFPNYSSELNVNALLLGDSALYLCASTTGSGNTIYFGEGSWLTVV.

V usage is TRBV6-5 and J usage is TRBJ2-4; TRBD2 is a possible D gene (6 bases). The CDR3 has 14 amino acids. Germline CDR1 reads MNHEY; CDR2 reads SVGAGI. V lost 6 bases to trimming and J lost 8 bases, with 17 bases between them. The DNA for the CDR3 is TGTGCCAGCAGCCCCGGGACTTTAAAAGACATTCAGTACTTC. Its protein product is CASSPGTLKDIQYF.

This clonotype came up a few times. The V call is TRBV4-3, the J call TRBJ1-2; a weak D match, TRBD1 (5 bases). Germline values: CDR1 LGHNA, CDR2 YSLEER. CDR3 length equals 15 residues. V shed 0 bases and J shed 6 bases, with 14 bases lying between them. CDR3 bases: TGCGCCAGCAGCCAAGAGCTGAGGACACTGGATGGCTACACCTTC. Translation gives CASSQELRTLDGYTF.

The chain links TRBV2 to TRBJ2-7; D perhaps matches TRBD1 (5 bases). Trimming left V 0 bases short and J 2 bases short, with 11 bases between. This CDR3 contains 15 residues. The germline gives CDR1 SNHLY, CDR2 FYNNEI. The CDR3 DNA sequence: TGTGCCAGCAGTGAAGCGTGGCCAGGGACCTACGAGCAGTACTTC. Translation: CASSEAWPGTYEQYF.

This clonotype was counted ten times or more. The chain uses TRBV14 and TRBJ2-2, with D perhaps matching TRBD1 or TRBD2 (5 bases each). V lost 0 bases and J lost 6, with 11 bases in between. This CDR3 region has 15 residues. CDR1 is SGHDN and CDR2 is FVKESK in the germline V gene. The DNA for the CDR3 is TGTGCCAGCAGCCAAGAAGCGTGGGGACCCGGGGAGCTGTTTTTT. This sequence encodes CASSQEAWGPGELFF.

V usage is TRBV11-2 and J usage is TRBJ2-1, with 11 bases aligning to TRBD2. The CDR3 sequence is 15 residues long. Germline V gives CDR1 SGHAT, CDR2 FQNNGV. Trimming at V came to 4 bases and at J to 9 bases, leaving 8 bases not matched to a gene. The DNA for the CDR3 is TGTGCCAGCAGCTGGGGACTAGCGGAGGGGAGTGAGCAGTTCTTC. It codes for CASSWGLAEGSEQFF.

This clonotype was seen repeatedly, ten times or more. This chain links TRBV12-3 or TRBV12-4 with TRBJ2-4; D unclear. CDR3 length equals 15 residues. V shed 6 bases and J shed 0 bases, with 12 bases lying between them. The CDR3 here is CASSTFYSAKNIQYF. CDR3 sequence (DNA): TGTGCCAGCAGCACATTCTACTCAGCCAAAAACATTCAGTACTTC.

A few counts support this clonotype. The chain carries TRBV2 and TRBJ2-7; 10 positions match TRBD1. V gave up 5 bases and J gave up 6 bases; unmatched junction bases: 7. The CDR3 runs to 14 residues. CDR1 is SNHLY, CDR2 FYNNEI, per germline. CDR3 coding DNA: TGTGCCAGCAGTTCGACAGGGGGCACGGTCGAGCAGTACTTC. Translation: CASSSTGGTVEQYF.

There are many counts of this clonotype. The J gene is TRBJ2-5, the V gene TRBV29-1; tentative D call: TRBD2 (6 bases). Trimming removed 7 bases at V and 1 base at J, with 16 bases between. The CDR3 sequence is 14 residues long. Germline V gene data show CDR1 as SQVTM and CDR2 as ANQGSEA. The CDR3 is CSAMGGDFQETQYF. The CDR3 DNA is TGCAGCGCTATGGGGGGAGACTTCCAAGAGACCCAGTACTTC.

This clonotype was seen only once. The chain has TRBV20-1 and TRBJ1-5; 9 bases match TRBD1. The CDR3 has 15 residues. CDR1 is DFQATT, CDR2 SNEGSKA, per germline (reference sequence). The V and J ends lost 6 bases and 1 base, in that order; junction bases with no gene match: 7. CDR3 DNA: TGCAGTGCCCAAGACAGGGGGGAGAGCAATCAGCCCCAGCATTTT. Its protein is CSAQDRGESNQPQHF.

This clonotype was observed a few times. The chain uses TRBV18 and TRBJ2-3, with 11 bases aligning to TRBD2. Germline V lookup: CDR1 KGHSH, CDR2 LQKENI. CDR3 length: 16 residues. The J segment lost 5 bases and the V segment lost 1 base, leaving 5 bases of the junction unmatched. This CDR3 reads CASSPRLAGGVDTQYF. In DNA, the CDR3 is TGTGCCAGCTCACCACGGCTAGCGGGAGGTGTAGATACGCAGTATTTT.

The chain has TRBV12-3 or TRBV12-4 and TRBJ2-7; D not resolved. Trimming removed 0 bases at V and 3 bases at J, with 15 bases between. CDR3 size: 16 residues. CDR3 sequence: CASSLAQAEGFYEQYF. The CDR3 DNA reads as TGTGCCAGCAGTTTAGCGCAGGCCGAAGGGTTCTACGAGCAGTACTTC.

This clonotype was seen only once. CDR3 in DNA: TGTGCCAGCAGCGCAGGTGCAGGGGTGAATCAGCCCCAGCATTTT. Translated: CASSAGAGVNQPQHF. The V call is TRBV9, the J call TRBJ1-5; D possibly corresponds to TRBD1 (6 bases). The V end lost 3 bases, the J end lost 4 bases, and 14 bases lay between the germline ends. Germline CDR1 SGDLS, CDR2 YYNGEE. This CDR3 has 15 amino acids.

This clonotype appeared a few times. The gene calls are TRBV3-1 and TRBJ2-5, with 11 nucleotides matching TRBD2. Trimming removed 6 bases from V and 2 bases from J; junction bases left unmatched: 8. CDR1 and CDR2 (germline): LGHDT, YNNKEL (reference sequence). This CDR3 spans 16 amino acids. As DNA, the CDR3 is TGTGCCAGCAGTAAGCGGCTAGCGGGAGGACAAGAGACCCAGTACTTC. This translates into CASSKRLAGGQETQYF.

This clonotype was recorded at least ten times. The chain couples TRBV7-9 to TRBJ1-1; D is ambiguous. The germline CDR1 and CDR2 sequences are SEHNR and FQNEAQ (reference sequence). V was trimmed by 5 bases and J by 1 base, leaving 11 bases between them. The CDR3 runs to 14 residues. CDR3 in amino acids: CASSAPPGNTEAFF. CDR3 in DNA: TGTGCCAGCAGCGCGCCCCCGGGGAACACTGAAGCTTTCTTT.

The V call is TRBV30, the J call TRBJ2-6, with D perhaps given as TRBD1 or TRBD2 (5 bases each). Germline CDR1 is GTSNPN and CDR2 is SVGIG (reference sequence). The CDR3 has 14 residues. V was shortened by 4 bases and J by 0 bases, with 7 bases between the two germline ends. CDR3 loop: CAWKGTSGANVLTF. The CDR3 DNA reads as TGTGCCTGGAAAGGGACCTCTGGGGCCAACGTCCTGACTTTC.

The chain carries TRBV28 and TRBJ2-5, with a possible D match to TRBD2 (7 bases). The CDR3 extends over 15 amino acids. CDR1 is MDHEN, CDR2 SYDVKM, per germline. Trimming took off 3 bases at V and 4 bases at J, with 15 bases between the two ends. The CDR3 DNA reads as TGTGCCAGCAGTTTGGGGGGGGCGGGGGTAGAGACCCAGTACTTC. As protein: CASSLGGAGVETQYF.

The CDR3 DNA sequence: TGTGCCAGCAGCCAGAGCACCTTGAACACTGAAGCTTTCTTT. Protein sequence: CASSQSTLNTEAFF. The V and J genes are TRBV7-2 and TRBJ1-1; D is unclear. The length of the CDR3 is 14 residues. Germline V gene sequence: CDR1 SGHTA, CDR2 FQGNSA. The V and J ends lost 5 bases and 0 bases respectively, with 10 bases between them. Full variable domain (rest looked up from reference TRBV7-2 and TRBJ1-1): GAGVSQSPSNKVTEKGKDVELRCDPISGHTALYWYRQSLGQGLEFLIYFQGNSAPDKSGLPSDRFSAERTGGSVSTLTIQRTQQEDSAVYLCASSQSTLNTEAFFGQGTRLTVV.

This clonotype was counted at least ten times. The chain uses TRBV7-2 and TRBJ1-1; D gene ambiguous. CDR1 is SGHTA and CDR2 is FQGNSA in the germline V gene. V lost 1 base to trimming and J lost 1 base, with 7 bases between them. The CDR3 contains 14 residues. The CDR3 sequence is CASSLVDQNTEAFF. CDR3 sequence (DNA): TGTGCCAGCAGCTTAGTTGACCAGAACACTGAAGCTTTCTTT.